The clone carrying this T cell receptor beta chain came up once. The source of the sample is a study of blood T cell repertoires in COVID-19. Study details: There were acute and convalescent COVID-19 samples, and they came from the United States, Italy and Spain. Nucleic acid was either cDNA or gDNA, and it came from T cells, B-cell-depleted T cells, or PBMCs.

As originally analysed: Amplification from reference gene primers served as the basis for estimated nucleated cell counts. Clones were sequenced by immunoSEQ multiplex PCR, and TCRdb holds only the in-frame ones, with some missing. That table gives V, J and clone size, and the DNA gave D and trimming. In the table there are approximately 80,000 clones, around 90% of which are singletons. This CDR3 is 14 amino acids long. Germline V gene data show CDR1 as SGDLS and CDR2 as YYNGEE. Trimming took 0 bases from V and 3 from J, leaving 7 bases between them. This sequence joins TRBV9 and TRBJ1-3; perhaps TRBD1 as D (5 bases). Sequencing was carried out using peripheral blood. This receptor was identified in a woman aged 45-65 years in a cohort sampled during active COVID-19. The CDR3 loop reads CASSVVRVGNTIYF. The CDR3, as DNA: TGTGCCAGCAGCGTAGTCAGGGTTGGAAACACCATATATTTT.